This T cell receptor (beta chain) was sequenced during a study of blood T cell repertoires in COVID-19. Study summary: Whether acute or convalescent, the COVID-19 samples came from the United States, Italy and Spain. T cells, B-cell-depleted T cells, or PBMCs provided the cDNA or gDNA that served as material.

The data were produced by immunoSEQ multiplex PCR, yet TCRdb's version contains in-frame clones alone and is incomplete. This table holds 150,000 or so clones, about 85% found once. The CDR3 totals 14 residues. Germline-derived CDR1 and CDR2 are SNHLY and FYNNEI. The V end was cut by 2 bases, the J end by 5 bases, with 13 bases between. Sequencing was done on a sample of peripheral blood. The chain carries TRBV2 and TRBJ2-7, with TRBD1 as a possible D gene (6 bases). The sequence derives from a human donor with acute or convalescent COVID-19. The donor label of this sample is uncertain. In nucleotides, the CDR3 is TGTGCCAGCAGTGAAACACAGGGTCGCGACGAGCAGTACTTC. Encoded protein: CASSETQGRDEQYF. The complete variable domain, with remaining parts taken from reference TRBV2 and TRBJ2-7, reads EPEVTQTPSHQVTQMGQEVILRCVPISNHLYFYWYRQILGQKVEFLVSFYNNEISEKSEIFDDQFSVERPDGSNFTLKIRSTKLEDSAMYFCASSETQGRDEQYFGPGTRLTVT.